One sample yielded the 14 T cell receptor beta chains listed below, sequenced in a study of cytomegalovirus exposure and HLA in healthy donors. The PCR was carried out with 60 Vbeta primers and 13 Jbeta primers. Sequenced by immunoSEQ multiplex PCR; TCRdb stores in-frame clones only, minus some. The sample contains around 200,000 clones, around 80% of which appear only once. Material: PBMCs. The receptors were sampled from a girl aged 2-15 years in good health and CMV-seropositive.

The CDR3 DNA reads as TGCGCCAGCAGCTTGATACAGGACTCCTACAATGAGCAGTTCTTC. It codes for CASSLIQDSYNEQFF. The J gene is TRBJ2-1, the V gene TRBV5-1; TRBD1 is a possible D gene (5 bases). The CDR3 runs to 15 residues. Germline CDR1 SGHRS, CDR2 YFSETQ. The germline V and J ends were trimmed by 1 base and 0 bases, with 8 bases remaining between them.

The chain combines TRBV19 with TRBJ1-2; 7 bases align to TRBD1. With V trimmed by 6 bases and J by 8 bases, 18 bases remained unmatched. This CDR3 region has 16 residues. Germline CDR1 reads LNHDA; CDR2 reads SQIVND (reference sequence). CDR3 in DNA: TGTGCCAGTAGCGACAGGGCGTATCGGGGCCCCTGGGGCTACACCTTC. Translated, it gives CASSDRAYRGPWGYTF.

The chain has TRBV27 and TRBJ2-1, with a tentative D call TRBD2 (6 bases). The CDR3 has 12 amino acids. The germline V gene encodes CDR1 MNHEY and CDR2 SMNVEV (reference sequence). V shed 6 bases and J shed 10 bases, with 13 bases lying between them. The CDR3 here is CASSWRAGEQFF. The CDR3 region has the DNA TGTGCCAGCAGCTGGAGGGCCGGGGAGCAGTTCTTC.

The CDR3 DNA reads TGCGCCAGCAGCTTAGAGGGGGCTGGCACCGGGGAGCTGTTTTTT. It encodes CASSLEGAGTGELFF. The gene calls are TRBV5-1 and TRBJ2-2; the match to TRBD1 covers 7 bases. Germline assignment: CDR1 SGHRS and CDR2 YFSETQ. This CDR3 spans 15 amino acids. Trimming cost V 2 bases and J 4 bases; bases outside gene matches: 5.

There are a few counts of this clone. The chain recombines TRBV5-1 with TRBJ1-1; D is perhaps TRBD1 (6 bases). This CDR3 is 15 amino acids long. Germline lookup yields CDR1 SGHRS and CDR2 YFSETQ. Trimming cost V 4 bases and J 2 bases, with 15 bases left between them. CDR3 sequence: CASSPPGDPNTEAFF. The CDR3 bases are TGCGCCAGCAGCCCGCCAGGGGACCCAAACACTGAAGCTTTCTTT.

V and J are TRBV5-1 and TRBJ1-2; D is unresolved. This CDR3 region has 12 residues. Per the germline V gene, CDR1 is SGHRS and CDR2 is YFSETQ. V lost 4 bases, J lost 3 bases, and 7 bases lay in between. The CDR3 region is CASSPRDYGYTF. The CDR3 DNA reads as TGCGCCAGCAGCCCCCGGGACTATGGCTACACCTTC.

The rearrangement links TRBV5-6 to TRBJ2-4; D is possibly TRBD2 (6 bases). V shed 5 bases and J shed 0 bases, with 15 bases lying between them. The CDR3 spans 16 residues. Germline lookup yields CDR1 SGHDT and CDR2 YYEEEE. This chain's CDR3 is CASRGPVEGAKNIQYF. The DNA of the CDR3 is TGTGCCAGCAGGGGTCCGGTGGAGGGAGCCAAAAACATTCAGTACTTC.

This chain uses TRBV23-1 with TRBJ1-6; no definite D call. TRBV23-1 is given ORF status, its function remaining uncertain. The V end was cut by 0 bases, the J end by 0 bases, with 9 bases between. This CDR3 has 17 amino acids. The CDR3 nucleotides read TGCGCCAGCAGTCAATCGAGGCCCGGCTCCTATAATTCACCCCTCCACTTT. Protein sequence: CASSQSRPGSYNSPLHF.

V is TRBV11-2 and J is TRBJ2-7, with TRBD1 matching over 8 bases. The CDR3 is 16 amino acids. The V segment lost 4 bases and the J segment 4 bases; nucleotides outside the gene matches: 12. The germline V gene encodes CDR1 SGHAT and CDR2 FQNNGV. The CDR3 sequence is CASSSGRTGPRYEQYF. The CDR3 nucleotides read TGTGCCAGCAGCTCGGGAAGGACAGGGCCGAGGTACGAGCAGTACTTC.

V gene TRBV2 combines with J gene TRBJ2-4; tentative D call: TRBD2 (6 bases). The CDR3 totals 15 residues. The V end lost 5 bases, the J end lost 4 bases, and 15 bases lay between the germline ends. CDR1 and CDR2 (germline): SNHLY, FYNNEI. For the CDR3, the DNA is TGTGCCAGCAGTTTTTATGGCGGGGTGAAAAACATTCAGTACTTC. Translating it yields CASSFYGGVKNIQYF.

This chain links TRBV5-4 with TRBJ2-5; TRBD2 matches at 11 bases. The CDR3 contains 14 residues. V shed 4 bases and J 2 bases; nucleotides not matched to a gene: 1. Per the germline V gene, CDR1 is SGHNT and CDR2 is YYREEE (reference sequence). CDR3 coding DNA: TGTGCCAGCAGCCCTAGCGGGAGGCAAGAGACCCAGTACTTC. It codes for CASSPSGRQETQYF.

The chain employs TRBV7-3 and TRBJ2-7; D is ambiguous. CDR1 is SGHTA, CDR2 FQGTGA, per germline. The V and J ends lost 2 bases and 2 bases respectively, with 7 bases between them. The CDR3 totals 13 residues. CDR3 sequence reads: CASSLALAYEQYF. In nucleotides, the CDR3 is TGTGCCAGCAGCTTAGCATTAGCCTACGAGCAGTACTTC.

This chain links TRBV4-1 with TRBJ2-1; maybe TRBD2 (5 bases). Germline values: CDR1 MGHRA, CDR2 YSYEKL. This CDR3 contains 16 residues. Trimming pared 1 base from V and 2 bases from J, leaving 12 bases between. The CDR3 loop is CASSQALGSAYNEQFF. The CDR3 DNA follows: TGCGCCAGCAGCCAAGCACTAGGATCCGCCTACAATGAGCAGTTCTTC.

The chain carries TRBV11-1 and TRBJ2-1; D is uncertain. V lost 2 bases, J lost 6 bases, and 8 bases lay in between. The CDR3 loop spans 13 amino acids. Germline CDR1 and CDR2: SGHAT and FQDESV (reference sequence). The CDR3 spells CASSLSRLNEQFF. CDR3 in DNA: TGTGCCAGCAGCTTATCTAGGCTCAATGAGCAGTTCTTC.